This T cell receptor (beta chain) is drawn from a study of identical twins. TCRdb reprocessed the 5' RACE reads with MiXCR, giving one entry per CDR3 protein. The sample has approximately 620,000 distinct CDR3 sequences; 8.6% are singletons. The table lists this clonotype with many counts. This CDR3 has 14 amino acids. Per the germline V gene, CDR1 is DFQATT and CDR2 is SNEGSKA (reference sequence). V trimming: 4 bases; J trimming: 5 bases; junction bases outside the gene matches: 10. These data were likewise used in another study, on yellow fever vaccine responses in identical twins.

The rearrangement uses TRBV20-1 and TRBJ2-7, with 8 bases fitting TRBD2. Sequences were obtained from PBMCs. The clonotype comes from a woman under 30 in good health. The CDR3 loop reads CSAKGGRSTDEQYF. CDR3 DNA sequence: TGCAGTGCTAAGGGCGGGAGGTCTACTGACGAGCAGTACTTC.